This TCR beta chain stems from a study of T-cell reconstitution after alpha-beta-depleted transplantation in children. Trimming shortened V by 3 bases and J by 2 bases, and 15 bases separated the two germline ends. The CDR3 has 16 residues. Germline V CDR1 and CDR2: LNHNV, YYDKDF (reference sequence). Findings and limits, study-wide: Expanded graft clones, several hundred of them, were reportedly the source of alpha-beta T cells about two months after transplant.

In this sample, this clonotype turned up many times. Its matching antigen is unknown. A TCRbeta library incorporating unique molecular identifiers was prepared. TCRdb reanalysed the PCR reads using MiXCR and keeps one entry per CDR3 protein. The top ten clones hold 23% of a sample with under 300,000 distinct CDR3 sequences, around a tenth of them seen once. This receptor was taken from a male patient between 2 and 9 years old who had a stem cell transplant for chronic granulomatous disease, so the T cells may come from the graft donor. The specimen was peripheral blood, collected 180 days after TCRalphabeta/CD19-depleted stem cell transplant. The chain joins TRBV15 to TRBJ2-3, with D possibly being TRBD2 (6 bases). Here the CDR3 DNA reads TGTGCCACCAGCAGGGGGATAGCGGAAACCACAGATACGCAGTATTTT. It codes for CATSRGIAETTDTQYF.